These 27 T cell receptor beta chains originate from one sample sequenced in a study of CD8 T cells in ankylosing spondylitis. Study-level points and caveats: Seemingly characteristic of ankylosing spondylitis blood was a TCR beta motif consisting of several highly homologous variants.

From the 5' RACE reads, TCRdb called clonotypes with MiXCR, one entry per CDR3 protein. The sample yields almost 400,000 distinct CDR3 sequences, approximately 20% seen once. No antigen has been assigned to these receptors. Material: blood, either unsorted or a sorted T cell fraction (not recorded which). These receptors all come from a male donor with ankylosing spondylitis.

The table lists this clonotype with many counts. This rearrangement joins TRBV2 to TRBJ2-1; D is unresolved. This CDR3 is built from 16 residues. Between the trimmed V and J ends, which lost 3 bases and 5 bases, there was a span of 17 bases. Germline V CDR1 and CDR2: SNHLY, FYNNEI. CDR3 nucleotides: TGTGCCAGCAGTGACCCTTTTTTTTCCACAAACAATGAGCAGTTCTTC. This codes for CASSDPFFSTNNEQFF.

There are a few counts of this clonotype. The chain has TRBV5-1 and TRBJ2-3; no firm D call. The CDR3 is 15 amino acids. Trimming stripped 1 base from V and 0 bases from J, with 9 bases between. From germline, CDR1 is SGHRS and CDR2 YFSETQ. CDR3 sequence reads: CASSLSQMSTDTQYF. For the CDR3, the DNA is TGCGCCAGCAGCTTGAGTCAGATGAGCACAGATACGCAGTATTTT.

The CDR3 nucleotides are TGTGCCGCGGCAACGGGACACATTCAGTACTTC. It yields the protein CAAATGHIQYF. This sequence joins TRBV27 and TRBJ2-4; TRBD1 or TRBD2 may be the D gene (5 bases each). The CDR3 is made up of 11 amino acids. Trimming removed 11 bases at V and 8 bases at J, with 13 bases between. Germline lookup yields CDR1 MNHEY and CDR2 SMNVEV (reference sequence).

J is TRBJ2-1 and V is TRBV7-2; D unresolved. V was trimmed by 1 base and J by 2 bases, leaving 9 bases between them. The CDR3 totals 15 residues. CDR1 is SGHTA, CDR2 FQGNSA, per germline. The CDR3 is CASSLVLGTYNEQFF. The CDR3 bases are TGTGCCAGCAGCTTAGTGCTGGGGACCTACAATGAGCAGTTCTTC.

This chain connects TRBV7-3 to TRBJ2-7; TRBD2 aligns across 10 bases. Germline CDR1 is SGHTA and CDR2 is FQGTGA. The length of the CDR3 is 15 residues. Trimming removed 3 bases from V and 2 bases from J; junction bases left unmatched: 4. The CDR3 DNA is TGTGCCAGCAGCTTCGCTAGCGGGAGCCCCTACGAGCAGTACTTC. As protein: CASSFASGSPYEQYF. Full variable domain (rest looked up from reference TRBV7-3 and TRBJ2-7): GAGVSQTPSNKVTEKGKYVELRCDPISGHTALYWYRQSLGQGPEFLIYFQGTGAADDSGLPNDRFFAVRPEGSVSTLKIQRTERGDSAVYLCASSFASGSPYEQYFGPGTRLTVT.

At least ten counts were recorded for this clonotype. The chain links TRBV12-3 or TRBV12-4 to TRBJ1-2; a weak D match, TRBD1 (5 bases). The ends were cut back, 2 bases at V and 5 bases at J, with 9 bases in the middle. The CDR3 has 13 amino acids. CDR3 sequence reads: CASSLRAGYGYTF. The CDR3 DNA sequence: TGTGCCAGCAGTTTAAGAGCAGGGTATGGCTACACCTTC.

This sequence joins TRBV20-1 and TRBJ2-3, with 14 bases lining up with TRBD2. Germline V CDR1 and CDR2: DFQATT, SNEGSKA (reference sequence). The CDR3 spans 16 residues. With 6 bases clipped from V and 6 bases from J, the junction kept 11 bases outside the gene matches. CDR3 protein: CSAAGTSGRTRDTQYF. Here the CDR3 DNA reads TGCAGTGCAGCCGGGACTAGCGGGAGAACGAGGGATACGCAGTATTTT.

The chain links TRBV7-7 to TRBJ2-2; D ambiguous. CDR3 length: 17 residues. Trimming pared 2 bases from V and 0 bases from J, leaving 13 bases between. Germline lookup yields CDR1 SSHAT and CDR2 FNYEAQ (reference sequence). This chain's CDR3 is CASSLRSAPANTGELFF. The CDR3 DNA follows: TGTGCCAGCAGCTTAAGATCTGCCCCCGCGAACACCGGGGAGCTGTTTTTT. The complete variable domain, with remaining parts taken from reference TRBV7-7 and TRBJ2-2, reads GAGVSQSPRYKVTKRGQDVTLRCDPISSHATLYWYQQALGQGPEFLTYFNYEAQPDKSGLPSDRFSAERPEGSISTLTIQRTEQRDSAMYRCASSLRSAPANTGELFFGEGSRLTVL.

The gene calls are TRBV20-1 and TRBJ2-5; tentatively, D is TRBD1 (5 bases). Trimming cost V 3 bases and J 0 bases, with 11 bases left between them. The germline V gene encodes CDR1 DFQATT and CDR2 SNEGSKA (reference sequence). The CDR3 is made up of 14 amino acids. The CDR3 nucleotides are TGCAGTGCTAGGGCTAACAGGCACCAAGAGACCCAGTACTTC. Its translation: CSARANRHQETQYF.

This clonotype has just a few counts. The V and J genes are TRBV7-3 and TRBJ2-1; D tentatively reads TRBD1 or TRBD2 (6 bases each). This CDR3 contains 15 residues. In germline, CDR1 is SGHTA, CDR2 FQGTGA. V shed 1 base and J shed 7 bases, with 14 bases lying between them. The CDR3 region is CASSLIGTRGNEQFF. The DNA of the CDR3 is TGTGCCAGCAGCTTAATCGGGACACGGGGGAATGAGCAGTTCTTC.

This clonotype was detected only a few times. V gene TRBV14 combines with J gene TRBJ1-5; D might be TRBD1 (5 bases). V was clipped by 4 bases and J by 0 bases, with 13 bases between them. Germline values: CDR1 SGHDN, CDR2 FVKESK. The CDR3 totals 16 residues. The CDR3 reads CASSLREGRSNQPQHF. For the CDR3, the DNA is TGTGCCAGCAGCCTCCGGGAGGGACGTAGCAATCAGCCCCAGCATTTT.

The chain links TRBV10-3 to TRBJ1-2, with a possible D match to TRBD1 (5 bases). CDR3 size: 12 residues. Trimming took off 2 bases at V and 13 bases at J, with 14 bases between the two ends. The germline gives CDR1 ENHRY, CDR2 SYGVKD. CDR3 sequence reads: CAISEENRRPTF. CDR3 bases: TGTGCCATCAGTGAGGAGAACAGGCGGCCCACCTTC.

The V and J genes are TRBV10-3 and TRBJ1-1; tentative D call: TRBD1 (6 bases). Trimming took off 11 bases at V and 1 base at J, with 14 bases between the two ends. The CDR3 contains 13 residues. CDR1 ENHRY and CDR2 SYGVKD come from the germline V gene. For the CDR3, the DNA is TGTGCCTCCCGGGACACCTCGAACACTGAAGCTTTCTTT. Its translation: CASRDTSNTEAFF.

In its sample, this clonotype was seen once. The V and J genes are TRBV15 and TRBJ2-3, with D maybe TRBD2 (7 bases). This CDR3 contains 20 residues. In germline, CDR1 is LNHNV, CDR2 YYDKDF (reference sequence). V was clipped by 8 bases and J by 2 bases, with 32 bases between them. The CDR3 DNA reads TGTGCCACCCAGGCCAGGGGCCCGGGGGGTTCGGCGGGAGTCACAGATACGCAGTATTTT. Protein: CATQARGPGGSAGVTDTQYF.

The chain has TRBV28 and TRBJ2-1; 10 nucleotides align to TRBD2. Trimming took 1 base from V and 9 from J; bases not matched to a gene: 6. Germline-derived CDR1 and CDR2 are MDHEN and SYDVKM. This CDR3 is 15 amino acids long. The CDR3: CASSLLASGSPEQFF. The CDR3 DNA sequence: TGTGCCAGCAGTTTATTGGCTAGCGGGAGCCCTGAGCAGTTCTTC.

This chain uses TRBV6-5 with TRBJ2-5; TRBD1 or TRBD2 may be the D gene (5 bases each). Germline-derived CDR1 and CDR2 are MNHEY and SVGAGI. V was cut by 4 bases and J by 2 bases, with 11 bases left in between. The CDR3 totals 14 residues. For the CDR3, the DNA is TGTGCCAGCAGTTCCGGGACGTTGCAAGAGACCCAGTACTTC. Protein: CASSSGTLQETQYF.

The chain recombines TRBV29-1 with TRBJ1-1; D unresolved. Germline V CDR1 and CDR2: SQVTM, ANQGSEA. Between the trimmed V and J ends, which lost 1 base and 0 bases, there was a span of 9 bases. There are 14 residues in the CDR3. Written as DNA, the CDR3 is TGCAGCGTTGAAGTAGCAGCCGTGAACACTGAAGCTTTCTTT. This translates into CSVEVAAVNTEAFF.

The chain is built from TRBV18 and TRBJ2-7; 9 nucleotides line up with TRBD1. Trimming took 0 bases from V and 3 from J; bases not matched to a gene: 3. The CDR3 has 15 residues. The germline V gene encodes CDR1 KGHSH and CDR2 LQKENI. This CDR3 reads CASSPPSGQGYEQYF. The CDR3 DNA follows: TGTGCCAGCTCACCACCGTCGGGACAGGGCTACGAGCAGTACTTC.

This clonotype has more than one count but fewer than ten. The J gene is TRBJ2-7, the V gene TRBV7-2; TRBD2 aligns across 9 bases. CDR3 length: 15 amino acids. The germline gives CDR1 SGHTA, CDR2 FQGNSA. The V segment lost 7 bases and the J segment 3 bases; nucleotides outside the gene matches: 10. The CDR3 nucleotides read TGTGCCAGCAAAATAGCTGGGACTAGCATCTACGAGCAGTACTTC. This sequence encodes CASKIAGTSIYEQYF.

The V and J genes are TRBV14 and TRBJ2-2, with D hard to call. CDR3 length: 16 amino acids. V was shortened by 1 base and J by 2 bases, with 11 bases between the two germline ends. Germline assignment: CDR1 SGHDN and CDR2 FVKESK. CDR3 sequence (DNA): TGTGCCAGCAGCCAAGCGCGGCCCGGCAACACCGGGGAGCTGTTTTTT. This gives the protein CASSQARPGNTGELFF.

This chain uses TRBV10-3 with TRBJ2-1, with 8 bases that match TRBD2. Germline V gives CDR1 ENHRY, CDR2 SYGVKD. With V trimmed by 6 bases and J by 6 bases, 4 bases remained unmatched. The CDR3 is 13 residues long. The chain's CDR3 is CAIRGLDANEQFF. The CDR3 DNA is TGTGCCATCAGGGGACTAGATGCCAATGAGCAGTTCTTC.

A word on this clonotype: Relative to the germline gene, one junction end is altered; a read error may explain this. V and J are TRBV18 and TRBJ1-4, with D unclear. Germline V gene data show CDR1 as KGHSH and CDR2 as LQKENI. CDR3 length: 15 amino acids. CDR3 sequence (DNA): TGTGCCAGCTCACCACCCCCCGACCCGAGGGAAAAACCGTTTTTT. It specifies CASSPPPDPREKPFF.

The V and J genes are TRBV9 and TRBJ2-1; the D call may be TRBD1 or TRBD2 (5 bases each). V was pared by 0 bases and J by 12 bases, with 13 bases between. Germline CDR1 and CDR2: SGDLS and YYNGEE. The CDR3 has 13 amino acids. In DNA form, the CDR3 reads TGTGCCAGCAGCGTAGCTGGGGGTCATTGGCAGTTCTTC. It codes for CASSVAGGHWQFF.

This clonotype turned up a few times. Written as DNA, the CDR3 is TGTGCCAGCAGTAAGAATGCCCTAGCGGGGATCTACGAGCAGTACTTC. It specifies CASSKNALAGIYEQYF. The J gene is TRBJ2-7, the V gene TRBV14; 9 bases are shared with TRBD2. V lost 6 bases, J lost 3 bases, and 12 bases stayed unmatched. The CDR3 runs to 16 residues. Germline assignment: CDR1 SGHDN and CDR2 FVKESK.

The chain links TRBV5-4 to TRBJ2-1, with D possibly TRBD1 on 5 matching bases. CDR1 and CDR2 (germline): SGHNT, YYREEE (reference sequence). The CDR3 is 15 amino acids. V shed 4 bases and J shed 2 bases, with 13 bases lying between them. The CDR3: CASSQDSPTYNEQFF. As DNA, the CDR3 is TGTGCCAGCAGCCAAGACAGCCCGACCTACAATGAGCAGTTCTTC.

The CDR3 DNA reads TGTGCCAGCAGTCAAAATCTAGCGTCTACCGGGGAGCTGTTTTTT. It codes for CASSQNLASTGELFF. The chain joins TRBV28 to TRBJ2-2; maybe TRBD2 (6 bases). This CDR3 region has 15 residues. Trimming pared 5 bases from V and 5 bases from J, leaving 15 bases between. Germline V lookup: CDR1 MDHEN, CDR2 SYDVKM.

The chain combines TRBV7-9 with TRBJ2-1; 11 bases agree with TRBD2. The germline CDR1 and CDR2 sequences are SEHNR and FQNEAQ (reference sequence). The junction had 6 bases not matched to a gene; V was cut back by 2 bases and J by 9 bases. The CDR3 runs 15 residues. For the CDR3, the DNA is TGTGCCAGCAGCTTAATAGCGGGAGGGCGAGTTGAGCAGTTCTTC. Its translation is CASSLIAGGRVEQFF.